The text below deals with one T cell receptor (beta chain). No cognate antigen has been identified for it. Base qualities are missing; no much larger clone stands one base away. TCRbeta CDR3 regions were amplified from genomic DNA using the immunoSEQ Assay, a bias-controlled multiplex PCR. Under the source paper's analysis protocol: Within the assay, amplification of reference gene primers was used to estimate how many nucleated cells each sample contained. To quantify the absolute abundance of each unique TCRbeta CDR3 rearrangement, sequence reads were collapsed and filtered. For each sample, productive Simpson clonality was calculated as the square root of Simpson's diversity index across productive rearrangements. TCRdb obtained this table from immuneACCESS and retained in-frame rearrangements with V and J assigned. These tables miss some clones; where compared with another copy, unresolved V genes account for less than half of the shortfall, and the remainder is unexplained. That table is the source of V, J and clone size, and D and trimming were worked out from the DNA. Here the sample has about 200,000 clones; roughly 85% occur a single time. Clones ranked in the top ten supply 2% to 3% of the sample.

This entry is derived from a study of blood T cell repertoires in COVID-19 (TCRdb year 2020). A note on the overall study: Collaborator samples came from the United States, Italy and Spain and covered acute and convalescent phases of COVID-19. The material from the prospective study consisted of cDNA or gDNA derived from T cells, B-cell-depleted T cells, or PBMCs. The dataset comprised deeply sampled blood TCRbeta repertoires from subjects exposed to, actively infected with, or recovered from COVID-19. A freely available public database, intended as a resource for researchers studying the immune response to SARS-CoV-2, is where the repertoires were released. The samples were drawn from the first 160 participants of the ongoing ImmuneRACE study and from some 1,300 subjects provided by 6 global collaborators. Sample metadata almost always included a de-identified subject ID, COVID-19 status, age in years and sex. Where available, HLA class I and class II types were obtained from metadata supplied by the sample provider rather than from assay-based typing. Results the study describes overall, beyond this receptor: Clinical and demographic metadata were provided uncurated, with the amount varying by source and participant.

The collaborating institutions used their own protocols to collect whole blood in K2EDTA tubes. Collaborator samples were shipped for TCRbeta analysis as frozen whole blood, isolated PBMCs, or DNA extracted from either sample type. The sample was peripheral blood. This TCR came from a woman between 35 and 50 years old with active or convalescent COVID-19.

The CDR3 region reads CASSSDRGYTEAFF. The DNA reads as follows: TGTGCCAGCAGCTCCGACAGGGGGTACACTGAAGCTTTCTTT. Here the chain combines TRBV5-6 and TRBJ1-1, and TRBD1 aligns with 9 junction nucleotides. Trimming accounts for 3 bases at V and 3 bases at J, while the number of junction bases matched to no gene is 3. Sequences SGHDT (CDR1) and YYEEEE (CDR2) are obtained from the germline V gene. The CDR3 covers 14 residues, taking in both the cysteine and the phenylalanine. Just the 42-base CDR3 DNA is kept, in frame starting at base 1.